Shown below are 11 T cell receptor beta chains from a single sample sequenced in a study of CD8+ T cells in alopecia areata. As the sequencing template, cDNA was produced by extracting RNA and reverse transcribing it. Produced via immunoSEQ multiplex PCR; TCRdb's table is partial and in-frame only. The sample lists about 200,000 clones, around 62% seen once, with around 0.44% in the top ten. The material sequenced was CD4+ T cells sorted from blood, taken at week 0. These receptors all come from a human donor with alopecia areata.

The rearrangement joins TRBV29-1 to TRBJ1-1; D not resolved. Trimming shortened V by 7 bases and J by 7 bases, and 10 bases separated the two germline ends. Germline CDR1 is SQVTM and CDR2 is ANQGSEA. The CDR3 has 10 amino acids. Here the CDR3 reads CSGLEHEAFF. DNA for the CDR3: TGCAGCGGTTTAGAGCATGAAGCTTTCTTT.

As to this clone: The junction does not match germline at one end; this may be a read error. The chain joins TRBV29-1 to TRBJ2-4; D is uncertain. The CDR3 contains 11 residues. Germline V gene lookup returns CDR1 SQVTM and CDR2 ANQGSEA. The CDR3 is CGVEDLNIQYF. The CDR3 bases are TGCGGCGTTGAAGACCTAAACATTCAGTACTTC.

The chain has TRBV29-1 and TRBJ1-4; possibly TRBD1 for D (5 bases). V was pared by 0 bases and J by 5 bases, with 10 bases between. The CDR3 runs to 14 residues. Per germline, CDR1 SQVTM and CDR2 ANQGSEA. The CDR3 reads CSVEEGEINEKLFF. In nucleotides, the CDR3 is TGCAGCGTTGAAGAAGGGGAAATCAATGAAAAACTGTTTTTT.

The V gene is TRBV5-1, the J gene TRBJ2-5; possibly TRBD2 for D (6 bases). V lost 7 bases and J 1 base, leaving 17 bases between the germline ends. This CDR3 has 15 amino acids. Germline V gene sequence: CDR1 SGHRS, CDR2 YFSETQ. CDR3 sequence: CASVRGGDLQETQYF. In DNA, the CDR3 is TGCGCCAGCGTTCGAGGAGGGGACCTCCAAGAGACCCAGTACTTC.

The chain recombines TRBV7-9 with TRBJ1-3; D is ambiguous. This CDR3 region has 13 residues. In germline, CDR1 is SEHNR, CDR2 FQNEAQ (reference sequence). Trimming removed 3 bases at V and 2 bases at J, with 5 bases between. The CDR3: CASSFMTGNTIYF. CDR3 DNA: TGTGCCAGCAGCTTTATGACTGGAAACACCATATATTTT.

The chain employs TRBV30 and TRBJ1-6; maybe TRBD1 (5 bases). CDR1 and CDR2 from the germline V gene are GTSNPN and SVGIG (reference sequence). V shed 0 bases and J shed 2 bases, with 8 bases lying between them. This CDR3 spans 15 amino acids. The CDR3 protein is CAWSVAGPYNSPLHF. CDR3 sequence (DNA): TGTGCCTGGAGTGTGGCAGGGCCCTATAATTCACCCCTCCACTTT. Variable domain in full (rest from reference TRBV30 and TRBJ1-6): SQTIHQWPATLVQPVGSPLSLECTVEGTSNPNLYWYRQAAGRGLQLLFYSVGIGQISSEVPQNLSASRPQDRQFILSSKKLLLSDSGFYLCAWSVAGPYNSPLHFGNGTRLTVT.

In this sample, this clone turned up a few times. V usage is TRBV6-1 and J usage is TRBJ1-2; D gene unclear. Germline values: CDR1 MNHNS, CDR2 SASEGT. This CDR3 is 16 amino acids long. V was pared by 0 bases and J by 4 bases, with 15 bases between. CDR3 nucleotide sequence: TGTGCCAGCAGTGAAGCAATTCCCGGGCACGGCTATGGCTACACCTTC. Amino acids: CASSEAIPGHGYGYTF.

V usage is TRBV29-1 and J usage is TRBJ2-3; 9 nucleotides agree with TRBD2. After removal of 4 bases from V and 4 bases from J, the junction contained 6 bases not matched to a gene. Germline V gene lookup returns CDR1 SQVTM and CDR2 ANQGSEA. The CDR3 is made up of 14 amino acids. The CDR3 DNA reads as TGCAGCGTTGGGGGAGCGGGGGGATCAGATACGCAGTATTTT. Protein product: CSVGGAGGSDTQYF.

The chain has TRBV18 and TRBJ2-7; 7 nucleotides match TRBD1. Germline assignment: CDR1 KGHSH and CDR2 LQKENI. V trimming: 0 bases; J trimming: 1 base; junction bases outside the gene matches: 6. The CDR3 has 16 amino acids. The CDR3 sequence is CASSPPRAGGSYEQYF. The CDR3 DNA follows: TGTGCCAGCTCACCACCGAGGGCAGGGGGTTCCTACGAGCAGTACTTC. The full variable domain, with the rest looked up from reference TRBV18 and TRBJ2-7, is NAGVMQNPRHLVRRRGQEARLRCSPMKGHSHVYWYRQLPEEGLKFMVYLQKENIIDESGMPKERFSAEFPKEGPSILRIQQVVRGDSAAYFCASSPPRAGGSYEQYFGPGTRLTVT.

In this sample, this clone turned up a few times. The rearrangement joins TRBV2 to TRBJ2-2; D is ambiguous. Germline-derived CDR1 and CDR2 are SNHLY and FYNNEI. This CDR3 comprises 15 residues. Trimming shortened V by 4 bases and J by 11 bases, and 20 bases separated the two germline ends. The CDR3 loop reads CASSARETFSVELFF. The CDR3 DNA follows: TGTGCCAGCAGTGCCCGAGAGACCTTCTCTGTAGAGCTGTTTTTT.

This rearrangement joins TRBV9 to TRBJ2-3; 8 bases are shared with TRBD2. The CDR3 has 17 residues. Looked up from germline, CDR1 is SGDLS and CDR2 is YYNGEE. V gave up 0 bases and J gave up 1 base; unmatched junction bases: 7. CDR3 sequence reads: CASSVGVAGSRTDTQYF. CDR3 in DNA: TGTGCCAGCAGCGTAGGTGTAGCGGGGAGCCGCACAGATACGCAGTATTTT.